This paragraph covers one T cell receptor beta chain sequence. This sample is drawn from a study of blood T cell repertoires in COVID-19. Turning to the study itself: COVID-19 samples, acute and convalescent, were from the United States, Italy and Spain. From T cells, B-cell-depleted T cells, or PBMCs came the material, which was cDNA or gDNA.

Authors' methods: Counts of nucleated cells, estimated from reference gene primer amplification, were obtained. The method was immunoSEQ multiplex PCR; TCRdb's version includes in-frame clones alone and lacks a portion of them. V, J and clone size reflect that table, while D and trimming were determined from the DNA. Counted here are 200,000 to 300,000 clones, roughly 79% occurring once; the ten biggest clones make up 1.9%. The CDR3 spans 15 residues. The germline V gene has CDR1 MDHEN and CDR2 SYDVKM. Between the trimmed V and J ends, which lost 3 bases and 2 bases, there was a span of 11 bases. This sequence joins TRBV28 and TRBJ1-5; possible D gene TRBD1, 6 bases. The receptor's source is a woman of 80 years or more with acute or convalescent COVID-19. The sequenced sample consisted of peripheral blood. DNA for the CDR3: TGTGCCAGCAGTTTCCGCAGGGGAGGCAATCAGCCCCAGCATTTT. Translation gives CASSFRRGGNQPQHF. The whole variable domain, filled in from reference TRBV28 and TRBJ1-5, reads DVKVTQSSRYLVKRTGEKVFLECVQDMDHENMFWYRQDPGLGLRLIYFSYDVKMKEKGDIPEGYSVSREKKERFSLILESASTNQTSMYLCASSFRRGGNQPQHFGDGTRLSIL.